These T cell receptor beta chains were read from a single sample in a study of post-analysis software for immune sequencing data. TCRdb reanalysed the PCR reads using MiXCR and keeps one entry per CDR3 protein. The sample holds around 710,000 distinct CDR3 sequences, roughly 46% seen once. The sequencing input was blood. Receptors were obtained from a girl aged 10-17 years with multiple sclerosis. Both conserved end residues are part of each CDR3. A D gene is named only where the DNA matches it firmly. Expanded clones are given a class, and other clones once, few, many or no size at all.

V: TRBV30
J: TRBJ1-2
size: -
D: TRBD1
DNA: TGTGCCTGGAGTGTACTGGGGGACAGCCTCCTGGGTGTCCTCGGCTATGGCTACACCTTC
CDR3: CAWSVLGDSLLGVLGYGYTF

V: TRBV5-1
J: TRBJ2-5
size: -
D: TRBD1
DNA: TGCGCCAGCAGCTTAGGGATGGGACAGCCCCTCCAAGAGACCCAGTACTTC
CDR3: CASSLGMGQPLQETQYF

V: TRBV7-2
J: TRBJ2-7
size: -
D: -
DNA: TGTGCCAGCAGCTTATCGGGGTCGGGTCCGTCCCGGGACGAGCAGTACTTC
CDR3: CASSLSGSGPSRDEQYF

V: TRBV4-1
J: TRBJ2-7
size: -
D: TRBD1
DNA: TGCGCCAGCAGCCAAGATCTGGGACAGAGGGTCGAGCAGTACTTC
CDR3: CASSQDLGQRVEQYF

V: TRBV12-3/TRBV12-4
J: TRBJ2-4
size: -
D: TRBD2
DNA: TGTGCCAGCAGTCACGGACTAGCGGGAGGCGTTGAGCAGTACTTC
CDR3: CASSHGLAGGVEQYF

V: TRBV20-1
J: TRBJ2-7
size: -
D: TRBD2
DNA: TGCAGTGCTAGAGAAGGAGCGGGGAACTCCTACGAGCAGTACTTC
CDR3: CSAREGAGNSYEQYF

V: TRBV29-1
J: TRBJ2-7
size: few
D: -
DNA: TGCAGCGTTCGATCGGCAGTGCTTTCCTACGAGCAGTACTTC
CDR3: CSVRSAVLSYEQYF

V: TRBV7-9
J: TRBJ2-3
size: few
D: -
DNA: TGTGCCAGCAGCTTAGGGGAGTCGAGCACAGATACGCAGTATTTT
CDR3: CASSLGESSTDTQYF

V: TRBV7-2
J: TRBJ2-7
size: -
D: -
DNA: TGTGCCAGCAGCTTAGGAAGGGTAGGCCGCGAGCAGTACTTC
CDR3: CASSLGRVGREQYF

V: TRBV12-3/TRBV12-4
J: TRBJ2-7
size: -
D: TRBD2
DNA: TGTGCCAGCAGTCCACCGACTAGCGGGAGAGACTACGAGCAGTACTTC
CDR3: CASSPPTSGRDYEQYF

V: TRBV27
J: TRBJ2-3
size: -
D: -
DNA: TGTGCCAGCAGTCCCCCCGATACGCAGTATTTT
CDR3: CASSPPDTQYF

V: TRBV29-1
J: TRBJ2-1
size: many
D: -
DNA: TGCAGCGTTGCGGTCGGGGACCAACAGTTCTTC
CDR3: CSVAVGDQQFF

V: TRBV29-1
J: TRBJ1-1
size: -
D: -
DNA: TGCAGCGCCGAGGGGGGTTGGCTGTCGCGGGAGAACACTGAAGCTTTCTTT
CDR3: CSAEGGWLSRENTEAFF

V: TRBV4-2
J: TRBJ2-1
size: few
D: -
DNA: TGTGCCAGCAGCCAATCCAGCGGATACAATGAGCAGTTCTTC
CDR3: CASSQSSGYNEQFF

V: TRBV4-3
J: TRBJ2-1
size: -
D: -
DNA: TGCGCCAGCAGCCAAGATTACTCCCGGCAGCAGAAAGACAATGAGCAGTTCTTC
CDR3: CASSQDYSRQQKDNEQFF

V: TRBV20-1
J: TRBJ2-3
size: once
D: -
DNA: TGCAGTGCCCTCAAAAGCACAGATACGCAGTATTTT
CDR3: CSALKSTDTQYF

V: TRBV20-1
J: TRBJ2-1
size: -
D: TRBD2
DNA: TGCAGTGCTAGAGTACTAGCGGGAGGTGCCGGGGGCTACAATGAGCAGTTCTTC
CDR3: CSARVLAGGAGGYNEQFF

V: TRBV20-1
J: TRBJ2-7
size: few
D: TRBD1
DNA: TGCAGTGCCCCCGGGACAGGGGACGAGCAGTACTTC
CDR3: CSAPGTGDEQYF

V: TRBV3-1
J: TRBJ2-7
size: -
D: -
DNA: TGTGCCAGCAGCCCTCAAGAGGGAGGACTCCACGAGCAGTACTTC
CDR3: CASSPQEGGLHEQYF

V: TRBV20-1
J: TRBJ2-3
size: few
D: TRBD2
DNA: TGCAGTGCTAGTCCCCTAGCGGGAGATACAGATACGCAGTATTTT
CDR3: CSASPLAGDTDTQYF

V: TRBV12-3/TRBV12-4
J: TRBJ2-1
size: few
D: -
DNA: TGTGCCAGCAGGACCCTGTACAATGAGCAGTTCTTC
CDR3: CASRTLYNEQFF

V: TRBV12-3/TRBV12-4
J: TRBJ2-7
size: -
D: -
DNA: TGTGCCAGCAGTTTCGAACTAGGAAGGTCCGAGCAGTACTTC
CDR3: CASSFELGRSEQYF

V: TRBV10-3
J: TRBJ2-1
size: -
D: -
DNA: TGTGCCATCAGTGACCTCGGGGGTACTGGGGGGAGTGAGCAGTTCTTC
CDR3: CAISDLGGTGGSEQFF

V: TRBV12-3/TRBV12-4
J: TRBJ2-1
size: -
D: -
DNA: TGTGCCAGCAGTTTGGCCACAGGGCAAGGCAATGAGCAGTTCTTC
CDR3: CASSLATGQGNEQFF

V: TRBV29-1
J: TRBJ2-5
size: few
D: -
DNA: TGCAGCGGAAGCAGGGGATACGAGACCCAGTACTTC
CDR3: CSGSRGYETQYF

V: TRBV5-1
J: TRBJ2-1
size: few
D: TRBD2
DNA: TGCGCCAGCAGCCCCAACGTAGCGGGAGGGCGCAATGAGCAGTTCTTC
CDR3: CASSPNVAGGRNEQFF

V: TRBV25-1
J: TRBJ2-5
size: -
D: -
DNA: TGTGCCAGCAGTGACCCCGGGACGTACAAAGAGACCCAGTACTTC
CDR3: CASSDPGTYKETQYF

V: TRBV6-6
J: TRBJ1-5
size: -
D: -
DNA: TGTGCCAGCAGTTATTCCTCTAGCAATCAGCCCCAGCATTTT
CDR3: CASSYSSSNQPQHF

V: TRBV9
J: TRBJ2-7
size: once
D: -
DNA: TGTGCCAGCAGCGTAGACGTCAAAAGCTACGAGCAGTACTTC
CDR3: CASSVDVKSYEQYF

V: TRBV7-3
J: TRBJ2-7
size: -
D: -
DNA: TGTGCCAGCAGCTTAGGTTCCCCTGGGACGGCGAAGTACGAGCAGTACTTC
CDR3: CASSLGSPGTAKYEQYF

V: TRBV7-8
J: TRBJ2-5
size: few
D: TRBD2
DNA: TGTGCCAGCAGCCTCCCCCTAGCGGGAGGGGGAGAGACCCAGTACTTC
CDR3: CASSLPLAGGGETQYF

V: TRBV7-2
J: TRBJ2-1
size: few
D: -
DNA: TGTGCCAGCAGCTTAAACCCGGGAATTGGGGAGCAGTTCTTC
CDR3: CASSLNPGIGEQFF

V: TRBV14
J: TRBJ2-6
size: few
D: -
DNA: TGTGCCAGCAGCCGCTTATTGACAGGCTCTGGGGCCAACGTCCTGACTTTC
CDR3: CASSRLLTGSGANVLTF

V: TRBV7-2
J: TRBJ2-5
size: -
D: -
DNA: TGTGCCAGCAGCTTAGGACGGGGGCCTCGGGAGACCCAGTACTTC
CDR3: CASSLGRGPRETQYF

V: TRBV11-2
J: TRBJ1-2
size: -
D: -
DNA: TGTGCCAGCAGCGGATCAGGCACGGGCGGCTATGGCTACACCTTC
CDR3: CASSGSGTGGYGYTF

V: TRBV7-9
J: TRBJ2-1
size: -
D: -
DNA: TGTGCCAGCAGCCCCCTCGGGGGTCCTGAGCAGTTCTTC
CDR3: CASSPLGGPEQFF

V: TRBV28
J: TRBJ2-7
size: -
D: -
DNA: TGTGCCAGCAGTTTCGGGACGTATTACGAGCAGTACTTC
CDR3: CASSFGTYYEQYF

V: TRBV27
J: TRBJ2-1
size: few
D: -
DNA: TGTGCCAGCAGTTTATTTTCTGGTTTGGCCGGGGAGATTAATGAGCAGTTCTTC
CDR3: CASSLFSGLAGEINEQFF

V: TRBV7-2
J: TRBJ2-7
size: -
D: TRBD2
DNA: TGTGCCAGCAGCTCTAGGACTAGCGGGGGTACTTACGAGCAGTACTTC
CDR3: CASSSRTSGGTYEQYF

V: TRBV6-5
J: TRBJ1-6
size: -
D: -
DNA: TGTGCCAGCAGTTACTTCTACGGGGATAATTCACCCCTCCACTTT
CDR3: CASSYFYGDNSPLHF

V: TRBV2
J: TRBJ1-1
size: few
D: -
DNA: TGTGCCAGCAGCGAAGCGCTCTCTTTTAACACTGAAGCTTTCTTT
CDR3: CASSEALSFNTEAFF

V: TRBV6-5
J: TRBJ2-2
size: -
D: TRBD1
DNA: TGTGCCAGCAAGGAGGACAGGATCTTCCCCGGGGAGCTGTTTTTT
CDR3: CASKEDRIFPGELFF

V: TRBV7-6
J: TRBJ2-2
size: few
D: -
DNA: TGTGCCAGCAGCTTGGCCCGGCGGGACACCGGGGAGCTGTTTTTT
CDR3: CASSLARRDTGELFF

V: TRBV20-1
J: TRBJ2-7
size: -
D: -
DNA: TGCAGTGCTAGCGACGGAGTTTCCTACGAGCAGTACTTC
CDR3: CSASDGVSYEQYF